Each of the 6 T cell receptor beta chains below was sequenced from the same sample in a study of molecular identifiers for immune sequencing clone quantification. TCRdb used MiXCR to reprocess the PCR reads, holding one entry per CDR3 protein. The sample includes around 470,000 distinct CDR3 sequences, about 25% of them seen just once. Sequencing was performed on naive CD8+ T cells from blood, with Jurkat cell RNA spiked in. The subset: FACS-sorted CD8+CD4-CCR7+CD45RA+ naive T cells. These receptors came from a human donor in good health. Some libraries in this study had Jurkat cell RNA spiked in.

This clonotype has more than one count but fewer than ten. The chain uses TRBV7-9 and TRBJ1-6; D is ambiguous. The CDR3 length is 13 residues. V gave up 10 bases and J gave up 5 bases, with 12 bases separating them. The germline V gene has CDR1 SEHNR and CDR2 FQNEAQ (reference sequence). CDR3: CATTPADNSPLHF. DNA of the CDR3: TGTGCCACCACCCCTGCGGATAATTCACCCCTCCACTTT.

The J gene is TRBJ2-5, the V gene TRBV9; possibly TRBD1 or TRBD2 for D (6 bases each). Germline assignment: CDR1 SGDLS and CDR2 YYNGEE. There are 14 residues in the CDR3. The V and J ends lost 5 bases and 4 bases respectively, with 15 bases between them. This CDR3 reads CASSQGGSGETQYF. The CDR3 DNA reads as TGTGCCAGCAGTCAAGGGGGGTCGGGAGAGACCCAGTACTTC.

This clonotype showed up just a few times. This chain connects TRBV6-2 or TRBV6-3 to TRBJ2-7; 8 bases align to TRBD1. Trimming cost V 5 bases and J 1 base; bases outside gene matches: 13. The CDR3 is made up of 17 amino acids. The germline V gene encodes CDR1 MNHEY and CDR2 SVGEGT. CDR3 sequence (DNA): TGTGCCAGCAGTCCGGACAGACAGGGGAGTAGGTCCTACGAGCAGTACTTC. Translating it yields CASSPDRQGSRSYEQYF.

The J gene is TRBJ2-1, the V gene TRBV12-3 or TRBV12-4; D is possibly TRBD1 or TRBD2 (5 bases each). The CDR3 covers 15 residues. V was clipped by 7 bases and J by 4 bases, with 17 bases between them. The CDR3 DNA follows: TGTGCCAGCAACGCCGCCAGGGACCTATACAATGAGCAGTTCTTC. This codes for CASNAARDLYNEQFF.

This clonotype was detected ten times or more. The J gene is TRBJ2-7, the V gene TRBV2, with D unresolved. CDR1 is SNHLY and CDR2 is FYNNEI in the germline V gene. This CDR3 is 14 amino acids long. V dropped 3 bases and J dropped 2 bases, with 11 bases sitting between them. CDR3 sequence (DNA): TGTGCCAGCAGTGAGTTGGGTGAGACCTACGAGCAGTACTTC. It codes for CASSELGETYEQYF.

Note on this clonotype: The junction shows a germline mismatch at one end, possibly a read error. V gene TRBV29-1 combines with J gene TRBJ2-2; 7 positions agree with TRBD2. CDR1 is SQVTM and CDR2 is ANQGSEA in the germline V gene. The length of the CDR3 is 12 residues. Written as DNA, the CDR3 is TGCAGCGTGCGGACGCTTGCGGGGGAGCTGGGTTTT. It yields the protein CSVRTLAGELGF.